A single sample is the source of the 18 T cell receptor beta chains below, sequenced in a study of blood T cell repertoires in COVID-19. Assay: immunoSEQ multiplex PCR; the TCRdb copy retains only in-frame clones and omits some. Among about 200,000 clones listed, about 88% were seen once. The sequencing input was peripheral blood. All receptors derive from a man between 60 and 75 years old with acute or convalescent COVID-19.

The chain uses TRBV5-8 and TRBJ1-1, with TRBD1 as a possible D gene (6 bases). The V gene's germline CDR1 is SGHTS and CDR2 YDEGEE. The CDR3 totals 16 residues. Between the trimmed V and J ends, which lost 0 bases and 1 base, there was a span of 13 bases. As DNA, the CDR3 is TGTGCCAGCAGCTTGGCGATGGGACAACGGAACACTGAAGCTTTCTTT. It encodes CASSLAMGQRNTEAFF.

The rearrangement joins TRBV9 to TRBJ1-1; 7 bases fit TRBD1. The CDR3 is 15 amino acids. Germline CDR1 is SGDLS and CDR2 is YYNGEE. J gave up 4 bases and V 0 bases, and 6 bases lay outside the gene matches. In DNA form, the CDR3 reads TGTGCCAGCAGCGTAGGCCCAGGGGGAGGCACTGAAGCTTTCTTT. This gives the protein CASSVGPGGGTEAFF.

The V call is TRBV10-2, the J call TRBJ2-7; D gene unclear. The ends were cut back, 0 bases at V and 3 bases at J, with 9 bases in the middle. The germline V gene encodes CDR1 WSHSY and CDR2 SAAADI. The CDR3 covers 14 residues. CDR3 amino acids: CASSESRSRYEQYF. The CDR3, as DNA: TGCGCCAGCAGTGAGTCCAGGTCCCGCTACGAGCAGTACTTC.

This clone appeared once. The chain couples TRBV2 to TRBJ2-5; 8 bases map to TRBD2. Germline values: CDR1 SNHLY, CDR2 FYNNEI. Losses at the gene ends were 4 bases for V and 5 bases for J; bases not matched to a gene: 6. The CDR3 has 14 amino acids. The CDR3 loop is CASSVRRGEETQYF. Written as DNA, the CDR3 is TGTGCCAGCAGTGTTAGGCGGGGGGAGGAGACCCAGTACTTC.

The genes are TRBV7-9 and TRBJ1-3; a weak D match, TRBD1 (6 bases). V was trimmed by 7 bases and J by 3 bases, leaving 13 bases between them. CDR3 length equals 14 residues. The V gene's germline CDR1 is SEHNR and CDR2 FQNEAQ (reference sequence). The CDR3 reads CASTLGGFGNTIYF. CDR3 coding DNA: TGTGCCAGCACCCTAGGGGGTTTTGGAAACACCATATATTTT.

This chain links TRBV5-1 with TRBJ2-2; TRBD1 might be the D (5 bases). The length of the CDR3 is 15 residues. Germline assignment: CDR1 SGHRS and CDR2 YFSETQ. V lost 2 bases, J lost 4 bases, and 12 bases lay in between. The DNA of the CDR3 is TGCGCCAGCAGCTTCCAGGGTGGTGGCACCGGGGAGCTGTTTTTT. Its translation is CASSFQGGGTGELFF.

This chain uses TRBV9 with TRBJ2-1; TRBD1 matches at 12 bases. V shed 3 bases, J shed 7 bases, and the junction held 17 bases outside the gene matches. There are 19 residues in the CDR3. Germline V lookup: CDR1 SGDLS, CDR2 YYNGEE. This CDR3 reads CASSDPRTPGQGAWNEQFF. CDR3 in DNA: TGTGCCAGCAGCGATCCGCGGACGCCGGGACAGGGGGCTTGGAATGAGCAGTTCTTC.

This chain uses TRBV3-1 (or the pseudogene TRBV3-2) with TRBJ2-5, with D uncertain. The CDR3 spans 14 residues. Germline assignment: CDR1 LGHDT and CDR2 YNNKEL (reference sequence). V was shortened by 0 bases and J by 6 bases, with 11 bases between the two germline ends. CDR3 loop: CASSQDEREKTQYF. CDR3 sequence (DNA): TGTGCCAGCAGCCAAGATGAGAGAGAAAAGACCCAGTACTTC.

This chain joins TRBV6-1 and TRBJ2-5; perhaps TRBD2 as D (6 bases). CDR1 and CDR2 from the germline V gene are MNHNS and SASEGT. The CDR3 totals 16 residues. V dropped 2 bases and J dropped 5 bases, with 18 bases sitting between them. Here the CDR3 reads CASSESGTGFGETQYF. The CDR3 DNA sequence: TGTGCCAGCAGTGAATCCGGGACTGGATTCGGGGAGACCCAGTACTTC.

The rearrangement uses TRBV5-1 and TRBJ2-2; maybe TRBD2 (7 bases). Germline CDR1 reads SGHRS; CDR2 reads YFSETQ. V was clipped by 4 bases and J by 3 bases, with 25 bases between them. The CDR3 loop spans 19 amino acids. CDR3 sequence: CASSPGGLGAQLYTGELFF. CDR3 sequence (DNA): TGCGCCAGCAGCCCGGGAGGTCTGGGGGCGCAGCTATACACCGGGGAGCTGTTTTTT.

This chain links TRBV7-9 with TRBJ2-7, with D possibly matching TRBD2 (6 bases). This CDR3 region has 13 residues. V gave up 9 bases and J gave up 4 bases, with 16 bases separating them. CDR1 is SEHNR, CDR2 FQNEAQ, per germline (reference sequence). The CDR3 bases are TGTGCCAGAAGAAAACCGGGAGCTTACGAGCAGTACTTC. This gives the protein CARRKPGAYEQYF.

The V call is TRBV15, the J call TRBJ1-4, with TRBD1 matching 7 bases. The CDR3 sequence is 15 residues long. V trimming: 3 bases; J trimming: 4 bases; junction bases outside the gene matches: 5. CDR1 LNHNV and CDR2 YYDKDF come from the germline V gene (reference sequence). The CDR3 is CATSSPGQLNEKLFF. DNA for the CDR3: TGTGCCACCAGCAGCCCGGGACAGCTTAATGAAAAACTGTTTTTT.

The rearrangement links TRBV6-5 to TRBJ2-2, with D unresolved. Trimming took 2 bases from V and 6 from J, leaving 10 bases between them. Per germline, CDR1 MNHEY and CDR2 SVGAGI. The CDR3 loop spans 14 amino acids. CDR3 coding DNA: TGTGCCAGCAGTTACGCGAGAGGATCCGGGGAGCTGTTTTTT. Amino acids: CASSYARGSGELFF.

The chain is built from TRBV27 and TRBJ1-1, with D maybe TRBD1 (5 bases). The CDR3 has 13 residues. Deletions cut 7 bases from V and 4 bases from J, with 13 bases between. Germline CDR1 is MNHEY and CDR2 is SMNVEV (reference sequence). Written as DNA, the CDR3 is TGTGCCAGCAATCTCCAGGGAGGCACTGAAGCTTTCTTT. It codes for CASNLQGGTEAFF.

The J gene is TRBJ2-2, the V gene TRBV18, with 9 bases fitting TRBD1. This CDR3 has 17 residues. Trimming removed 6 bases from V and 4 bases from J; junction bases left unmatched: 12. Germline V gives CDR1 KGHSH, CDR2 LQKENI. The DNA for the CDR3 is TGTGCCAGCTCCCCGCGAGGGGGACAGGGCCGCACCGGGGAGCTGTTTTTT. It yields the protein CASSPRGGQGRTGELFF.

The CDR3: CASSLVSGTGGSEQYF. The CDR3 nucleotides read TGCGCCAGCAGCCTGGTATCGGGGACAGGGGGGAGCGAGCAGTACTTC. This chain joins TRBV5-1 and TRBJ2-7, with 11 bases identical to TRBD1. Germline trimming cut 4 bases from V and 6 bases from J; bases unmatched to any gene: 12. This CDR3 contains 16 residues. The V gene's germline CDR1 is SGHRS and CDR2 YFSETQ.

This sequence joins TRBV5-1 and TRBJ1-2; TRBD1 aligns across 8 bases. The CDR3 consists of 15 residues. Germline values: CDR1 SGHRS, CDR2 YFSETQ. Trimming cost V 0 bases and J 5 bases; bases outside gene matches: 6. CDR3 loop: CASSLEQGVTYGYTF. As DNA, the CDR3 is TGCGCCAGCAGCTTGGAACAGGGGGTTACATATGGCTACACCTTC.

The chain couples TRBV2 to TRBJ1-6; 7 nucleotides line up with TRBD1. V lost 6 bases to trimming and J lost 5 bases; unmatched junction nucleotides: 4. The germline gives CDR1 SNHLY, CDR2 FYNNEI. CDR3 length equals 14 residues. DNA for the CDR3: TGTGCCAGCAGCGGCGGGACAGATAATTCACCCCTCCACTTT. Residues: CASSGGTDNSPLHF.